The rows below give T cell receptor beta chains drawn from one sample of a study of T-cell memory formation after mild COVID-19. Using its own MiXCR run on the 5' RACE reads, TCRdb lists one record per CDR3 protein. The sample holds just under 350,000 distinct CDR3 sequences, 10% to 15% seen once. Sequences were obtained from PBMCs or a T cell subset sorted from them (not recorded which). The receptors originated from a man between 18 and 29 years old who had mild COVID-19 (a few samples of this study predate the infection). Cell type and time point are not known. Each CDR3 is given without its conserved first and last residue.

CDR3aa	v_gene	j_gene
ATSDSWQNGNEQF	TRBV24-1	TRBJ2-1
ASSLSGGELF	TRBV12-3/TRBV12-4	TRBJ2-2
ASSQAVTGGFGHPQH	TRBV4-1	TRBJ1-5
ASSDGQSLRIGELF	TRBV5-1	TRBJ2-2
ASSYSGEMNTEAF	TRBV6-6	TRBJ1-1
ASSRTGMDNSPLH	TRBV5-1	TRBJ1-6
ASSYSTTSGDHEQF	TRBV6-2/TRBV6-3	TRBJ2-1
ASSIRGLDTQY	TRBV19	TRBJ2-3
ASSYSRLAADTQY	TRBV6-6	TRBJ2-3
ATSRAEAGQQETQY	TRBV15	TRBJ2-5